This record covers a single T cell receptor (beta chain). What it binds is not known. This CDR3 spans 16 amino acids. The germline V gene has CDR1 SGHRS and CDR2 YFSETQ. V lost 4 bases to trimming and J lost 4 bases; unmatched junction nucleotides: 14. The PCR had 60 Vbeta and 13 Jbeta primers. Assay: immunoSEQ multiplex PCR; the TCRdb copy retains only in-frame clones and omits some. The table includes about 150,000 clones, 80% detected once. Each of the donors was a healthy bone marrow donor. This specimen comes from a study of cytomegalovirus exposure and HLA in healthy donors. Regarding the study as a whole: Reports state that TCR beta sequences accurately predicted most subjects' HLA-A and HLA-B alleles.

What was sequenced was PBMCs. The rearrangement joins TRBV5-1 to TRBJ2-7; 7 bases line up with TRBD1. This sequence was found in a man aged 25 to 45 in good health and CMV-seropositive. This CDR3 reads CASSPKYGQGVYEQYF. DNA for the CDR3: TGCGCCAGCAGCCCAAAATACGGGCAGGGGGTTTACGAGCAGTACTTC.